Each of the 13 T cell receptor beta chains below was sequenced from the same sample in a study of control samples from healthy donors and cancer patients. Method: immunoSEQ multiplex PCR; TCRdb's copy keeps in-frame clones and lacks some. The repertoire consists of about 110,000 clones, with approximately 90% occurring once and the leading ten covering 17%. The material sequenced was blood. The receptor set was obtained from a woman aged 45-59 years in good health.

The V gene is TRBV25-1, the J gene TRBJ2-1; the match to TRBD2 covers 11 bases. The V and J ends lost 2 bases and 3 bases, in that order; junction bases with no gene match: 3. Per the germline V gene, CDR1 is MGHDK and CDR2 is SYGVNS. The CDR3 extends over 16 amino acids. In DNA, the CDR3 is TGTGCCAGCAGTGAACCTGGACTAGCGGGCTACAATGAGCAGTTCTTC. Its protein is CASSEPGLAGYNEQFF. Full variable domain (remainder filled in from reference TRBV25-1 and TRBJ2-1): EADIYQTPRYLVIGTGKKITLECSQTMGHDKMYWYQQDPGMELHLIHYSYGVNSTEKGDLSSESTVSRIRTEHFPLTLESARPSHTSQYLCASSEPGLAGYNEQFFGPGTRLTVL.

The gene calls are TRBV11-2 and TRBJ1-1; D is unclear. Germline lookup yields CDR1 SGHAT and CDR2 FQNNGV. Trimming pared 5 bases from V and 1 base from J, leaving 14 bases between. The CDR3 spans 15 residues. The CDR3 is CASSPRAATNTEAFF. Here the CDR3 DNA reads TGTGCCAGCAGCCCCAGAGCAGCTACGAACACTGAAGCTTTCTTT.

The CDR3 spells CATSEWGFAGELFF. The DNA for the CDR3 is TGTGCCACCAGTGAATGGGGGTTCGCCGGGGAGCTGTTTTTT. V usage is TRBV24-1 and J usage is TRBJ2-2; D might be TRBD1 or TRBD2, each matching 5 bases. This CDR3 contains 14 residues. CDR1 KGHDR and CDR2 SFDVKD come from the germline V gene. Trimming cost V 4 bases and J 6 bases, with 11 bases left between them.

The sample holds one count of this clone. The V gene is TRBV7-2, the J gene TRBJ2-7, with D possibly being TRBD2 (5 bases). CDR3 size: 13 residues. Per germline, CDR1 SGHTA and CDR2 FQGNSA. Trimming shortened V by 3 bases and J by 6 bases, and 12 bases separated the two germline ends. This CDR3 is CASSFGGSSEQYV. The CDR3, as DNA: TGTGCCAGCAGCTTCGGCGGGTCGAGCGAGCAGTACGTC.

This clone was picked up a small number of times. The chain employs TRBV4-1 and TRBJ2-7; perhaps D is TRBD1 or TRBD2 (5 bases each). With 4 bases removed from V and 0 bases from J, the gap between germline ends came to 13 bases. Germline V CDR1 and CDR2: MGHRA, YSYEKL. The CDR3 contains 15 residues. CDR3 amino acids: CASSPSGTSSYEQYF. The CDR3 DNA is TGCGCCAGCAGCCCATCCGGGACCTCCTCCTACGAGCAGTACTTC.

On this clone: The same CDR3 also results from other DNA sequences found in this sample. The rearrangement joins TRBV2 to TRBJ1-2, with TRBD1 as a possible D gene (5 bases). From germline, CDR1 is SNHLY and CDR2 FYNNEI. Trimming stripped 1 base from V and 5 bases from J, with 8 bases between. The CDR3 contains 13 residues. CDR3 in amino acids: CASSEDRNYGYTF. DNA of the CDR3: TGTGCCAGCAGTGAAGACAGGAATTATGGCTACACCTTC.

Here the CDR3 reads CASSQTGQGARLGYTF. In DNA form, the CDR3 reads TGCGCCAGCAGCCAAACCGGACAGGGGGCGCGTCTTGGCTACACCTTC. The chain carries TRBV4-1 and TRBJ1-2; 11 bases match TRBD1. Trimming removed 2 bases from V and 7 bases from J; junction bases left unmatched: 9. The germline V gene has CDR1 MGHRA and CDR2 YSYEKL. The CDR3 has 16 amino acids.

The chain links TRBV24-1 to TRBJ2-1; TRBD2 matches 9 bases. CDR3 length equals 15 residues. V shed 7 bases, J shed 8 bases, and the junction held 11 bases outside the gene matches. In germline, CDR1 is KGHDR, CDR2 SFDVKD. CDR3 DNA sequence: TGTGCCACCAGACAGACTAGCGGAAAGACAGATGAGCAGTTCTTC. Its translation is CATRQTSGKTDEQFF.

This clone was seen a single time. The rearrangement links TRBV7-9 to TRBJ2-7; D might be TRBD1 (6 bases). Germline loops: CDR1 SEHNR, CDR2 FQNEAQ (reference sequence). V lost 5 bases and J lost 2, with 13 bases in between. The CDR3 consists of 14 residues. The CDR3 DNA is TGTGCCAGCAGCCCAATGGGACAAGCCTACGAGCAGTACTTC. It specifies CASSPMGQAYEQYF.

V usage is TRBV7-3 and J usage is TRBJ2-1, with 12 positions matching TRBD2. The CDR3 consists of 20 residues. The J segment lost 2 bases and the V segment lost 1 base, leaving 12 bases of the junction unmatched. The germline V gene has CDR1 SGHTA and CDR2 FQGTGA. The CDR3 protein is CASSLKGGTSGPVTYNEQFF. The CDR3 DNA sequence: TGTGCCAGCAGCTTAAAGGGGGGGACTAGCGGGCCGGTTACCTACAATGAGCAGTTCTTC.

This clone has just a few counts. This chain connects TRBV30 to TRBJ1-5; D ambiguous. Trimming took 5 bases from V and 2 from J, leaving 10 bases between them. CDR1 GTSNPN and CDR2 SVGIG come from the germline V gene (reference sequence). The CDR3 covers 13 residues. The CDR3 loop reads CAWGRMGNQPQHF. The CDR3 nucleotides read TGTGCCTGGGGGAGGATGGGCAATCAGCCCCAGCATTTT. The whole variable domain, remainder taken from reference TRBV30 and TRBJ1-5, is SQTIHQWPATLVQPVGSPLSLECTVEGTSNPNLYWYRQAAGRGLQLLFYSVGIGQISSEVPQNLSASRPQDRQFILSSKKLLLSDSGFYLCAWGRMGNQPQHFGDGTRLSIL.

The chain employs TRBV18 and TRBJ1-4, with D perhaps matching TRBD1 (6 bases). The ends were cut back, 5 bases at V and 8 bases at J, with 12 bases in the middle. This CDR3 is 13 amino acids long. CDR1 KGHSH and CDR2 LQKENI come from the germline V gene. The CDR3 spells CASSSQGGEKLFF. In DNA form, the CDR3 reads TGTGCCAGCTCATCACAGGGAGGGGAAAAACTGTTTTTT.

The CDR3 protein is CASSATELYGYTF. For the CDR3, the DNA is TGTGCCAGCAGCGCAACTGAGCTCTATGGCTACACCTTC. The genes are TRBV21-1 and TRBJ1-2. TRBV21-1 is assigned pseudogene status. The CDR3 has 13 amino acids.